This T cell receptor beta chain derives from a study of blood T cell repertoires in COVID-19. The method was immunoSEQ multiplex PCR; TCRdb's version includes in-frame clones alone and lacks a portion of them. The data contain some 120,000 clones, roughly 90% of them singletons. This clone was found a few times. The CDR3 spans 15 residues. The germline V gene has CDR1 GTSNPN and CDR2 SVGIG (reference sequence). The V and J ends lost 2 bases and 4 bases respectively, with 17 bases between them. The sequence was collected from a man between 50 and 59 years old with COVID-19, enrolled during active disease. The sequenced material came from peripheral blood. The chain couples TRBV30 to TRBJ1-2; D not certain. The CDR3 DNA reads as TGTGCCTGGAGTTTAGGCACATTAGACACCTATGGCTACACCTTC. It is translated as CAWSLGTLDTYGYTF.